The present T cell receptor beta chain was sequenced within a study of blood T cell repertoires in COVID-19. Study-level background: Researchers got acute and convalescent COVID-19 samples from the United States, Italy and Spain. In each case, the material was cDNA or gDNA derived from T cells, B-cell-depleted T cells, or PBMCs.

Germline V gene data show CDR1 as SGHVS and CDR2 as FQNEAQ. V dropped 1 base and J dropped 2 bases, with 12 bases sitting between them. The CDR3 has 16 amino acids. Authors' methods: By means of reference gene primer amplification, nucleated cell counts were estimated. Sequencing used immunoSEQ multiplex PCR; TCRdb keeps in-frame clones, though not all of them. That table furnishes V, J and clone size, whereas the DNA furnished D and trimming. Among approximately 390,000 clones, nearly 90% were seen once, and the ten largest hold 6.5%. The rearrangement uses TRBV7-8 and TRBJ1-5; D uncertain. Material for sequencing was peripheral blood. This clonotype was obtained from a man in his late teens or twenties with active or convalescent COVID-19. CDR3 loop: CASSLEDLRGNQPQHF. The CDR3 coding sequence is TGTGCCAGCAGCTTAGAGGACCTGAGGGGCAATCAGCCCCAGCATTTT.